This passage covers 4 T cell receptor beta chains from one sample sequenced in a study of CXCR3-negative and CXCR3-positive naive CD8 T cells. Findings and limits, study-wide: Hydrophobicity of TRB CDR3s was greater in CXCR3-positive naive cells than in CXCR3-negative naive cells.

UMI-labeled 5' RACE TRB cDNA libraries were prepared from the cells. TCRdb reanalyzed the 5' RACE reads, giving one entry per CDR3 protein sequence and no DNA. This repertoire comprises about 120,000 distinct CDR3 sequences; its ten largest clones make up about 0.34%. Their cognate antigens are unknown. The sample taken for sequencing was naive CXCR3+ CD8+ T cells from blood. Stated subset: CD45RO-CCR7+CD27+CD95- naive CD8+ T cells expressing CXCR3 (TNR3+). Receptor source: a human donor in good health. Some clones in this sample may be carry-over from other donors' samples.

This chain links TRBV20-1 with TRBJ2-6; TCRdb gives TRBD2 as the D gene, but with no DNA this cannot be confirmed. Germline-derived CDR1 and CDR2 are DFQATT and SNEGSKA (reference sequence). There are 17 residues in the CDR3. The CDR3 protein is CSARVGRANPGANVLTF.

The chain combines TRBV10-2 with TRBJ2-1; without DNA, the TCRdb call of TRBD2 cannot be checked. Germline V gene data show CDR1 as WSHSY and CDR2 as SAAADI. This CDR3 is built from 15 residues. CDR3 protein: CASSEAGGPYNEQFF.

The genes are TRBV20-1 and TRBJ2-7; TCRdb picks TRBD1, but there is no DNA to check that call. This CDR3 spans 15 amino acids. Per the germline V gene, CDR1 is DFQATT and CDR2 is SNEGSKA (reference sequence). The CDR3: CSVPWMDTRFDEQYF.

The rearrangement links TRBV7-9 to TRBJ2-7. Germline lookup yields CDR1 SEHNR and CDR2 FQNEAQ (reference sequence). This CDR3 has 13 amino acids. The CDR3 reads CASSLQLEDEQYF.